The 25 T cell receptor beta chains given below trace back to one sample, sequenced in a study of control samples from healthy donors and cancer patients. Assay used: immunoSEQ multiplex PCR; TCRdb lists only in-frame clones, some missing. The sample yields 150,000 to 200,000 clones, 85% to 95% seen once. Sequencing used blood. Receptors were obtained from a young woman in good health.

The CDR3 DNA reads TGTGCCAGCAGCTTTTCCCTAGCGGGGCCCTTTGATATCGGTGGGGAGCAGTTCTTC. It is translated as CASSFSLAGPFDIGGEQFF. This rearrangement joins TRBV11-3 to TRBJ2-1; 9 bases agree with TRBD2. The V segment lost 3 bases and the J segment 10 bases; nucleotides outside the gene matches: 22. Germline loops: CDR1 SGHNT, CDR2 YENEEA. The CDR3 length is 19 residues. The variable domain in full, completed from reference TRBV11-3 and TRBJ2-1, reads EAGVVQSPRYKIIEKKQPVAFWCNPISGHNTLYWYLQNLGQGPELLIRYENEEAVDDSQLPKDRFSAERLKGVDSTLKIQPAELGDSAVYLCASSFSLAGPFDIGGEQFFGPGTRLTVL.

A word on this clone: The germline gene is not matched at one end of the junction; a read error may be the cause. The chain combines TRBV7-7 with TRBJ2-1; maybe TRBD2 (5 bases). The length of the CDR3 is 13 residues. From germline, CDR1 is SSHAT and CDR2 FNYEAQ (reference sequence). The CDR3 DNA sequence: TGTGCTAGCAGCTTAGCCGGGAACAATGAGCAGTTCTTC. Encoded protein: CASSLAGNNEQFF.

The chain is built from TRBV6-5 and TRBJ2-7; 7 nucleotides align to TRBD1. Unmatched junction bases numbered 7, after V lost 3 bases and J lost 5 bases. CDR3 length equals 14 residues. The V gene's germline CDR1 is MNHEY and CDR2 SVGAGI. The CDR3 nucleotides read TGTGCCAGCAGTTATACGACAGGGACCAACGAGCAGTACTTC. Its translation is CASSYTTGTNEQYF.

The chain recombines TRBV5-1 with TRBJ1-1; the D gene is possibly TRBD1 (6 bases). CDR3 length equals 14 residues. V was shortened by 4 bases and J by 5 bases, with 15 bases between the two germline ends. The germline V gene has CDR1 SGHRS and CDR2 YFSETQ. The CDR3 here is CASSPLRGGTEAFF. DNA for the CDR3: TGCGCCAGCAGCCCTCTCAGGGGAGGGACTGAAGCTTTCTTT.

This chain links TRBV4-3 with TRBJ2-1; 9 bases fit TRBD1. Germline V gene data show CDR1 as LGHNA and CDR2 as YSLEER. J lost 7 bases, V lost 0 bases, and 10 bases had no gene match. The CDR3 extends over 17 amino acids. The CDR3 coding sequence is TGCGCCAGCAGCCAAGATTGGACAGGGGCCTCTCAAAATGAGCAGTTCTTC. Translation: CASSQDWTGASQNEQFF.

The chain is built from TRBV12-3 or TRBV12-4 and TRBJ1-2, with D possibly TRBD1 on 6 matching bases. V lost 1 base to trimming and J lost 6 bases, with 9 bases between them. The CDR3 runs to 13 residues. The CDR3 region has the DNA TGTGCCAGCAGTTTAGTAGCAGGGGATGGCTACACCTTC. Its translation is CASSLVAGDGYTF.

J is TRBJ2-1 and V is TRBV5-4, with 11 nucleotides matching TRBD1. This CDR3 is built from 15 residues. V lost 4 bases to trimming and J lost 5 bases; unmatched junction nucleotides: 5. CDR1 and CDR2 (germline): SGHNT, YYREEE (reference sequence). CDR3 protein: CASSLWDRGDNEQFF. The CDR3 DNA is TGTGCCAGCAGCCTCTGGGACAGGGGGGACAATGAGCAGTTCTTC.

DNA for the CDR3: TGCGCCAGCAGCTCCCGTAGGGGCGTAGTGGCTGAAGCTTTCTTT. Its protein product is CASSSRRGVVAEAFF. The rearrangement uses TRBV5-1 and TRBJ1-1, with D tentatively TRBD1 (5 bases). Germline values: CDR1 SGHRS, CDR2 YFSETQ. The CDR3 is made up of 15 amino acids. V dropped 3 bases and J dropped 6 bases, with 18 bases sitting between them.

This clone was counted a single time. The genes are TRBV5-5 and TRBJ1-1; weak D call: TRBD1 (5 bases). V lost 0 bases to trimming and J lost 3 bases, with 9 bases between them. Germline V gene lookup returns CDR1 SGHKS and CDR2 YYEKEE (reference sequence). This CDR3 region has 14 residues. CDR3 loop: CASSLGLGDTEAFF. CDR3 nucleotides: TGTGCCAGCAGCTTGGGACTGGGGGACACTGAAGCTTTCTTT.

The V call is TRBV10-2, the J call TRBJ2-2; the match to TRBD2 covers 7 bases. Germline trimming cut 8 bases from V and 1 base from J; bases unmatched to any gene: 10. The CDR3 loop spans 16 amino acids. Germline V gene lookup returns CDR1 WSHSY and CDR2 SAAADI. Here the CDR3 DNA reads TGCGCCAGCCGGGGGGACTTTCCGAAGAACACCGGGGAGCTGTTTTTT. Translated, it gives CASRGDFPKNTGELFF.

V and J are TRBV11-2 and TRBJ2-1; D is unresolved. The CDR3 covers 17 residues. Trimming stripped 3 bases from V and 2 bases from J, with 17 bases between. CDR1 is SGHAT and CDR2 is FQNNGV in the germline V gene. The CDR3 coding sequence is TGTGCCAGCAGCTTCCCGGGCCTAACGGTAACCTACAATGAGCAGTTCTTC. Translation: CASSFPGLTVTYNEQFF.

This chain links TRBV27 with TRBJ1-3, with TRBD1 matching 7 bases. The CDR3 has 15 residues. Germline-derived CDR1 and CDR2 are MNHEY and SMNVEV (reference sequence). J lost 3 bases, V lost 5 bases, and 7 bases had no gene match. The CDR3 coding sequence is TGTGCCAGCAGTGCCAGGGGGGCCGGTGGAAACACCATATATTTT. Protein sequence: CASSARGAGGNTIYF.

V is TRBV6-1 and J is TRBJ2-7, with D perhaps TRBD1 or TRBD2 (6 bases each). This CDR3 is built from 16 residues. In germline, CDR1 is MNHNS, CDR2 SASEGT. Trimming pared 0 bases from V and 3 bases from J, leaving 15 bases between. CDR3 DNA: TGTGCCAGCAGTGAAGCAGCGGCGGGGACATACTACGAGCAGTACTTC. This codes for CASSEAAAGTYYEQYF.

This clone came up once. The V call is TRBV19, the J call TRBJ2-5; no reliable D call. CDR3 length: 15 amino acids. Trimming took 2 bases from V and 4 from J, leaving 14 bases between them. Germline V gene sequence: CDR1 LNHDA, CDR2 SQIVND (reference sequence). The chain's CDR3 is CASSISRLPRETQYF. The CDR3, as DNA: TGTGCCAGTAGTATAAGCCGCCTGCCGCGAGAGACCCAGTACTTC.

The V and J genes are TRBV6-5 and TRBJ1-5; TRBD1 is a possible D gene (5 bases). The CDR3 consists of 13 residues. The V end was cut by 7 bases, the J end by 5 bases, with 12 bases between. CDR1 MNHEY and CDR2 SVGAGI come from the germline V gene. The CDR3 DNA sequence: TGTGCCAGCACTACGACAGCGGATCAGCCCCAGCATTTT. As protein: CASTTTADQPQHF.

V and J are TRBV25-1 and TRBJ2-7, with a weak D call TRBD2 (7 bases). The germline V gene encodes CDR1 MGHDK and CDR2 SYGVNS. Trimming pared 3 bases from V and 0 bases from J, leaving 12 bases between. The CDR3 covers 15 residues. For the CDR3, the DNA is TGTGCCAGCAGTGAGGGGGGGCCGGCCTCCTACGAGCAGTACTTC. Translation gives CASSEGGPASYEQYF.

The chain carries TRBV5-1 and TRBJ1-2; 7 bases agree with TRBD1. Unmatched junction bases numbered 12, after V lost 5 bases and J lost 5 bases. Germline CDR1 and CDR2: SGHRS and YFSETQ. The CDR3 totals 15 residues. CDR3 DNA sequence: TGCGCCAGCAGACTGAGACAGGGCCAAGGGTATGGCTACACCTTC. It encodes CASRLRQGQGYGYTF.

The rearrangement joins TRBV6-5 to TRBJ1-5, with TRBD1 matching over 9 bases. The CDR3 sequence is 15 residues long. Germline-derived CDR1 and CDR2 are MNHEY and SVGAGI. V trimming: 4 bases; J trimming: 11 bases; junction bases outside the gene matches: 12. The CDR3 DNA follows: TGTGCCAGCAGTTCCCCGGGACAGGGTTTAGGGACCCAGCATTTT. As protein: CASSSPGQGLGTQHF.

The V gene is TRBV9, the J gene TRBJ1-2; tentatively, D is TRBD1 (5 bases). Germline loops: CDR1 SGDLS, CDR2 YYNGEE. The CDR3 spans 15 residues. V lost 3 bases and J 4 bases, leaving 16 bases between the germline ends. Here the CDR3 reads CASSDQPRQPYGYTF. In DNA, the CDR3 is TGTGCCAGCAGCGACCAACCGAGACAGCCCTATGGCTACACCTTC.

This chain uses TRBV6-5 with TRBJ2-2; TRBD2 aligns across 9 bases. The CDR3 extends over 15 amino acids. Germline V gives CDR1 MNHEY, CDR2 SVGAGI. Trimming cost V 6 bases and J 9 bases; bases outside gene matches: 11. The DNA of the CDR3 is TGTGCCAGCAGCCCAGGTAGCGGGAGTTTCAGGGAGCTGTTTTTT. Its protein product is CASSPGSGSFRELFF.

The rearrangement joins TRBV11-3 to TRBJ2-1, with D perhaps TRBD1 (6 bases). CDR3 length: 15 residues. Germline CDR1 and CDR2: SGHNT and YENEEA. The germline V and J ends were trimmed by 1 base and 9 bases, with 16 bases remaining between them. The CDR3 DNA is TGTGCCAGCAGCTTAGTTGGTGGGGCCAGGGGTGAGCAGTTCTTC. This gives the protein CASSLVGGARGEQFF.

The chain recombines TRBV5-1 with TRBJ2-5; 13 bases align to TRBD2. The trim removed 4 bases at V and 4 bases at J, leaving 4 bases unmatched. From germline, CDR1 is SGHRS and CDR2 YFSETQ. This CDR3 spans 15 amino acids. DNA for the CDR3: TGCGCCAGCAGCCCGGGACTAGCGGGGACAGAGACCCAGTACTTC. Its translation: CASSPGLAGTETQYF.

The V and J genes are TRBV19 and TRBJ1-2, with TRBD1 matching over 10 bases. Losses at the gene ends were 3 bases for V and 0 bases for J; bases not matched to a gene: 4. Germline-derived CDR1 and CDR2 are LNHDA and SQIVND (reference sequence). The CDR3 runs 16 residues. The CDR3 DNA reads TGTGCCAGTAGTATTCGGACAGGGGGGACTAACTATGGCTACACCTTC. Its protein product is CASSIRTGGTNYGYTF.

This chain uses TRBV28 with TRBJ1-1; no reliable D call. The CDR3 is 11 residues long. The germline V and J ends were trimmed by 8 bases and 0 bases, with 4 bases remaining between them. CDR1 is MDHEN, CDR2 SYDVKM, per germline. Here the CDR3 reads CASGVNTEAFF. Here the CDR3 DNA reads TGTGCCAGCGGGGTGAACACTGAAGCTTTCTTT.

V usage is TRBV11-2 and J usage is TRBJ2-7, with a tentative D call TRBD1 (5 bases). Germline V gives CDR1 SGHAT, CDR2 FQNNGV. The CDR3 totals 12 residues. The ends were cut back, 2 bases at V and 5 bases at J, with 7 bases in the middle. This CDR3 is CASSLIGDEQYF. CDR3 DNA sequence: TGTGCCAGCAGCTTAATAGGGGACGAGCAGTACTTC.